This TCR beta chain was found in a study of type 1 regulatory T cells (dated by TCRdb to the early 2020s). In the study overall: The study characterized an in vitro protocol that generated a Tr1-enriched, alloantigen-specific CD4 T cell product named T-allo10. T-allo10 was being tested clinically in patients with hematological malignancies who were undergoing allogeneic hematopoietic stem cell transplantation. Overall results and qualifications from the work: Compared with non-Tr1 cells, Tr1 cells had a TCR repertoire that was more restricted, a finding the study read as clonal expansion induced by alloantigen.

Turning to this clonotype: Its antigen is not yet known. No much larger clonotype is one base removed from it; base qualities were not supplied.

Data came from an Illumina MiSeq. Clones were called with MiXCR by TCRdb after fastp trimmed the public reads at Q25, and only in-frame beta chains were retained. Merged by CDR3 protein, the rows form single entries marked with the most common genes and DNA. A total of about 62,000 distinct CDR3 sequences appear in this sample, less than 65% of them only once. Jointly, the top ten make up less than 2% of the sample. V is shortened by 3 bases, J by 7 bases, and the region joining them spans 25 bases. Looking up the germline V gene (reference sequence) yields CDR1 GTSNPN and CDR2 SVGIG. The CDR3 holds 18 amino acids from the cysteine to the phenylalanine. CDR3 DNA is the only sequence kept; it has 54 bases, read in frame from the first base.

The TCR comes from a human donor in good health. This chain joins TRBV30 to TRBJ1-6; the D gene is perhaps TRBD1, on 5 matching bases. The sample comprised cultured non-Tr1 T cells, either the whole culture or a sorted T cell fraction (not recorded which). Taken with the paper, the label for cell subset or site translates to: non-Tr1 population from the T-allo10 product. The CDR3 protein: CAWRGSPRDEGLNSPLHF. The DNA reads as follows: TGTGCCTGGAGGGGATCCCCCAGGGACGAGGGACTAAATTCACCCCTCCACTTT.